This T cell receptor (beta chain) derives from a study of T cell repertoires in cytomegalovirus infection. Each CDR3 protein gets one entry after TCRdb re-called the reads with MiXCR. This sample has fewer than 550,000 distinct CDR3 sequences, with approximately 15% found just once. The table lists this clonotype with many counts. The antigen is undetermined. Germline V gene sequence: CDR1 DFQATT, CDR2 SNEGSKA (reference sequence). The CDR3 consists of 12 residues. Trimming took off 6 bases at V and 5 bases at J, with 13 bases between the two ends. General study findings and limits: Of the TCR beta families, the public ones yielded a cumulative frequency that identified carriers of CMV plus the relevant HLA. CMV-specific HLA-C-restricted TCR beta clonotypes dominated the ex vivo response.

Sequences were obtained from CD8+ T cells from PBMCs. V and J are TRBV20-1 and TRBJ1-1; D call uncertain. The receptor's source is a human donor in good health (CMV status not recorded). Some clones in this sample may be carry-over from other donors' samples. The CDR3 is CSARKGETEAFF. The CDR3 DNA reads as TGCAGTGCCAGAAAGGGAGAAACTGAAGCTTTCTTT.